The next 6 T cell receptor beta chains were all read from a single sample in a study of cytomegalovirus exposure and HLA in healthy donors. The PCR employed 60 Vbeta primers together with 13 Jbeta primers. Generated by immunoSEQ multiplex PCR, the TCRdb table keeps only in-frame clones and is missing some. This table has 150,000 to 200,000 clones, 60% to 80% appearing once. Sequencing input: PBMCs. Receptors were obtained from a male donor in good health and CMV-seronegative.

The chain carries TRBV4-2 and TRBJ1-2, with D maybe TRBD1 (5 bases). Germline V CDR1 and CDR2: LGHNA, YNFKEQ. The CDR3 contains 16 residues. V was trimmed by 0 bases and J by 0 bases, leaving 11 bases between them. CDR3 amino acids: CASSQDRGRANYGYTF. DNA for the CDR3: TGTGCCAGCAGCCAAGATCGCGGCAGGGCTAACTATGGCTACACCTTC.

The V gene is TRBV5-6, the J gene TRBJ2-6; 8 bases line up with TRBD1. Germline V CDR1 and CDR2: SGHDT, YYEEEE. The CDR3 totals 17 residues. V shed 1 base, J shed 0 bases, and the junction held 3 bases outside the gene matches. The DNA for the CDR3 is TGTGCCAGCAGCTTGCACAGGGGGGACTCTGGGGCCAACGTCCTGACTTTC. Amino acids: CASSLHRGDSGANVLTF. Full variable domain (remainder filled in from reference TRBV5-6 and TRBJ2-6): DAGVTQSPTHLIKTRGQQVTLRCSPKSGHDTVSWYQQALGQGPQFIFQYYEEEERQRGNFPDRFSGHQFPNYSSELNVNALLLGDSALYLCASSLHRGDSGANVLTFGAGSRLTVL.

The chain recombines TRBV9 with TRBJ1-2, with D perhaps TRBD1 (5 bases). This CDR3 spans 15 amino acids. V was clipped by 2 bases and J by 1 base, with 12 bases between them. CDR1 and CDR2 from the germline V gene are SGDLS and YYNGEE. In DNA form, the CDR3 reads TGTGCCAGCAGCGTCGCAGGGTCCGGTAACTATGGCTACACCTTC. Translating it yields CASSVAGSGNYGYTF.

The chain links TRBV15 to TRBJ1-1; D unclear. V shed 3 bases and J shed 0 bases, with 5 bases lying between them. There are 13 residues in the CDR3. Germline V gene sequence: CDR1 LNHNV, CDR2 YYDKDF (reference sequence). For the CDR3, the DNA is TGTGCCACCAGCAGCAACATGAACACTGAAGCTTTCTTT. This encodes CATSSNMNTEAFF.

This chain joins TRBV10-3 and TRBJ2-3; tentatively, D is TRBD2 (5 bases). The V and J ends lost 3 bases and 5 bases respectively, with 15 bases between them. The CDR3 length is 15 residues. Germline V lookup: CDR1 ENHRY, CDR2 SYGVKD. CDR3 residues: CAISDEDRAGDTQYF. CDR3 sequence (DNA): TGTGCCATCAGTGACGAGGACCGGGCGGGAGATACGCAGTATTTT.

This clone has a single count. The CDR3 loop reads CASTRGTNEKLFF. The CDR3 nucleotides read TGTGCCAGCACAAGGGGTACTAATGAAAAACTGTTTTTT. This chain links TRBV6-4 with TRBJ1-4, with D possibly TRBD1 on 5 matching bases. V was cut by 7 bases and J by 2 bases, with 8 bases left in between. CDR3 length equals 13 residues. Germline V gene data show CDR1 as MRHNA and CDR2 as SNTAGT.